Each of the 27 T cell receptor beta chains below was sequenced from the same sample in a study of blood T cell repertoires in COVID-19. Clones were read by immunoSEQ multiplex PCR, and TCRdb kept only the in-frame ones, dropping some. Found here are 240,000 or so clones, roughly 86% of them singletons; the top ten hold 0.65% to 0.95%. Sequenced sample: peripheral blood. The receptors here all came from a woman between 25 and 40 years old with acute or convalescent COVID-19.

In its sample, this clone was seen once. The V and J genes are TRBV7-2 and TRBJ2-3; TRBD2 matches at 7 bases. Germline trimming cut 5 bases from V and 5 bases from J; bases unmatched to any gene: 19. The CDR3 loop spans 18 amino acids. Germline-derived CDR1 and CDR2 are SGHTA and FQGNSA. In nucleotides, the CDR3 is TGTGCCAGCAGCCTAGACTGTAACCTAGCGGCTGACCTAGATACGCAGTATTTT. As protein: CASSLDCNLAADLDTQYF.

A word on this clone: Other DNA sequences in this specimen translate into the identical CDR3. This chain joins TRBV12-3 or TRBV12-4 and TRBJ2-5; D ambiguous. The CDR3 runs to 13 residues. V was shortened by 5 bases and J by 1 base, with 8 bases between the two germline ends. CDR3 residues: CASSVSGQETQYF. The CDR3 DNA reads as TGTGCCAGCAGTGTCTCGGGCCAAGAGACCCAGTACTTC.

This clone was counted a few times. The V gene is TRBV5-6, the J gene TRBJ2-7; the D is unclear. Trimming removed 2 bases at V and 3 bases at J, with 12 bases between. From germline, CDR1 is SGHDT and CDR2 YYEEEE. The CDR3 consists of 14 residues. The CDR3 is CASSFTSAYYEQYF. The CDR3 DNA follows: TGTGCCAGCAGCTTCACCAGCGCCTACTACGAGCAGTACTTC. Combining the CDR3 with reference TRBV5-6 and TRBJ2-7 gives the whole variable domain DAGVTQSPTHLIKTRGQQVTLRCSPKSGHDTVSWYQQALGQGPQFIFQYYEEEERQRGNFPDRFSGHQFPNYSSELNVNALLLGDSALYLCASSFTSAYYEQYFGPGTRLTVT.

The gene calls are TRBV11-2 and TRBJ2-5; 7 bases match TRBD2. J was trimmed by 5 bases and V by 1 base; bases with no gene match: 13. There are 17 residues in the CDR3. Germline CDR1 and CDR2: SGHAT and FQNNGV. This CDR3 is CASSLGGVGGSSETQYF. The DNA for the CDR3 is TGTGCCAGCAGCTTAGGAGGGGTTGGCGGGAGTAGCGAGACCCAGTACTTC.

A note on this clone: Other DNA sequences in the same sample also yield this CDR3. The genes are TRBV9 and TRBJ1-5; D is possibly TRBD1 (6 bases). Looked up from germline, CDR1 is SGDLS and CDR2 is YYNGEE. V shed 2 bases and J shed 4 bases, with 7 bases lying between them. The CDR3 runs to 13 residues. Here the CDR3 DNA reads TGTGCCAGCAGCGTCGGACAGAATCAGCCCCAGCATTTT. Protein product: CASSVGQNQPQHF.

Here the CDR3 DNA reads TGCGCCAGCAGCTTGGTGGTAGCGGGAGCGGCAGATACGCAGTATTTT. Protein sequence: CASSLVVAGAADTQYF. The J gene is TRBJ2-3, the V gene TRBV5-1; 9 bases agree with TRBD2. The CDR3 spans 16 residues. V shed 0 bases, J shed 4 bases, and the junction held 6 bases outside the gene matches. From germline, CDR1 is SGHRS and CDR2 YFSETQ.

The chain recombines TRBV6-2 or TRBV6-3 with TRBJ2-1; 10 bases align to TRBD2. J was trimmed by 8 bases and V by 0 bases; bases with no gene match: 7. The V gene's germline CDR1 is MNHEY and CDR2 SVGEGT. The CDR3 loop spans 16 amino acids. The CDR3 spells CASSYSKREGRHEQFF. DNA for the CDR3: TGTGCCAGCAGTTACTCGAAGCGGGAGGGCCGTCATGAGCAGTTCTTC.

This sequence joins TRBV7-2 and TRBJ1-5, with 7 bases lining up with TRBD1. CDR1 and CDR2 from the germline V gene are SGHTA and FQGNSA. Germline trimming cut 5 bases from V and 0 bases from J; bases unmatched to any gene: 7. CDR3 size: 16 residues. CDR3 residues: CASSPDRAYSNQPQHF. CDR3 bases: TGTGCCAGCAGCCCCGACAGGGCCTATAGCAATCAGCCCCAGCATTTT.

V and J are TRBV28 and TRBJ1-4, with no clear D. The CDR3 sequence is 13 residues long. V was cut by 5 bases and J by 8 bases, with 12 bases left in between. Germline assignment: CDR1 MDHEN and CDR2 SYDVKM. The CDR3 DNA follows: TGTGCCAGCAGTCCCCCTGGTAGAGAAAAACTGTTTTTT. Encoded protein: CASSPPGREKLFF.

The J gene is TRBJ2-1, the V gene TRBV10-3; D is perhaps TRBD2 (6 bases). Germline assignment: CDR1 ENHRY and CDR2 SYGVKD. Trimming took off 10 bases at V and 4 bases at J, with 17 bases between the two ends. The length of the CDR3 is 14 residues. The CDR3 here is CATRPGLLYNEQFF. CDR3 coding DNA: TGTGCCACACGACCGGGACTCCTATACAATGAGCAGTTCTTC.

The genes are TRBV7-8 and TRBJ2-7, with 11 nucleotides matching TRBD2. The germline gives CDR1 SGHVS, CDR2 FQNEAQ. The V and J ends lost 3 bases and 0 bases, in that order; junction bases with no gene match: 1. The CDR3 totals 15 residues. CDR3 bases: TGTGCCAGCAGCTTTGGGACTAGCGGCTCCTACGAGCAGTACTTC. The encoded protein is CASSFGTSGSYEQYF. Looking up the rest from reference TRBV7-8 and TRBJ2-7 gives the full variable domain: GAGVSQSPRYKVAKRGQDVALRCDPISGHVSLFWYQQALGQGPEFLTYFQNEAQLDKSGLPSDRFFAERPEGSVSTLKIQRTQQEDSAVYLCASSFGTSGSYEQYFGPGTRLTVT.

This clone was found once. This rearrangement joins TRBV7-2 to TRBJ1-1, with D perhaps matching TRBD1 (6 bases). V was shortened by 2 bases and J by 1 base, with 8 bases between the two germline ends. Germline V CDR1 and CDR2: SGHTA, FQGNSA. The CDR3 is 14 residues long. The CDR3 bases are TGTGCCAGCAGCTTACAGACAGGGAACACTGAAGCTTTCTTT. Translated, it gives CASSLQTGNTEAFF. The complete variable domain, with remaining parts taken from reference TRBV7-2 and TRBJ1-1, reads GAGVSQSPSNKVTEKGKDVELRCDPISGHTALYWYRQSLGQGLEFLIYFQGNSAPDKSGLPSDRFSAERTGGSVSTLTIQRTQQEDSAVYLCASSLQTGNTEAFFGQGTRLTVV.

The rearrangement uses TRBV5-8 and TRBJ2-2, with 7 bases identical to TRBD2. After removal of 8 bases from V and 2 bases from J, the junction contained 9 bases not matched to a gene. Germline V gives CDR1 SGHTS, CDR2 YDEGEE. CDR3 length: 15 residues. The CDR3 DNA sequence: TGTGCCAGAGGATCGGGACTAACAAACACCGGGGAGCTGTTTTTT. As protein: CARGSGLTNTGELFF. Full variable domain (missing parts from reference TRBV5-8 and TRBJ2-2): EAGVTQSPTHLIKTRGQQATLRCSPISGHTSVYWYQQALGLGLQFLLWYDEGEERNRGNFPPRFSGRQFPNYSSELNVNALELEDSALYLCARGSGLTNTGELFFGEGSRLTVL.

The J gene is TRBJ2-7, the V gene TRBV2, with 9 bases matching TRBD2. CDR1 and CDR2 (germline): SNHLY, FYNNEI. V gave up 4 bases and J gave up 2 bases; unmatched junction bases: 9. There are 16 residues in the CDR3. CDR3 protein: CASSGGSGRLAYEQYF. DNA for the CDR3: TGTGCCAGCAGTGGGGGTAGCGGGAGACTGGCCTACGAGCAGTACTTC.

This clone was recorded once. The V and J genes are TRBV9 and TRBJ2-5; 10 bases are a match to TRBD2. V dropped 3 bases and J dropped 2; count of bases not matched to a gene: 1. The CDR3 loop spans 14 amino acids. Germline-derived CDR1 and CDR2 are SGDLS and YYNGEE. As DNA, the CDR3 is TGTGCCAGCAGCGGGACTAGCGGACAAGAGACCCAGTACTTC. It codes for CASSGTSGQETQYF.

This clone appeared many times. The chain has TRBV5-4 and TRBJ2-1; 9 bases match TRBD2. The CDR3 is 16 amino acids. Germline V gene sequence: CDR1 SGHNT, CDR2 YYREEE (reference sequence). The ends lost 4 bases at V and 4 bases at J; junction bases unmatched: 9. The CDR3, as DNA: TGTGCCAGCAGCCCGGGACTAGCAGATAGTTACAATGAGCAGTTCTTC. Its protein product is CASSPGLADSYNEQFF.

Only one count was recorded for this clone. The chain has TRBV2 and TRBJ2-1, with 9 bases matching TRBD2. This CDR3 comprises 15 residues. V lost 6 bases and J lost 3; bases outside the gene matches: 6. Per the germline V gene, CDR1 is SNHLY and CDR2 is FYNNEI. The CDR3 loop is CASSAWTSVYNEQFF. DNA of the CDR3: TGTGCCAGCAGCGCTTGGACTAGCGTCTACAATGAGCAGTTCTTC.

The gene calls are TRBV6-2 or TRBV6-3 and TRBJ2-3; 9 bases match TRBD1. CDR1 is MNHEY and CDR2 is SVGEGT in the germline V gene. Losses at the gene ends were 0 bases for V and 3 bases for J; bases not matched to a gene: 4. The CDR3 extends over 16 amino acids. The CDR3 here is CASSYSIGTGTDTQYF. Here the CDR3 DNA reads TGTGCCAGCAGTTACTCGATAGGGACAGGGACAGATACGCAGTATTTT.

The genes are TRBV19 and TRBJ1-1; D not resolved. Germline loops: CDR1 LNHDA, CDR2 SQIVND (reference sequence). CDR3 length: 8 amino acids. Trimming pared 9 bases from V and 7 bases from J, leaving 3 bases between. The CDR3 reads CASGEAFF. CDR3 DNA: TGTGCCAGCGGTGAAGCTTTCTTT.

The CDR3 bases are TGTGCCAGCAGCTATGGACAGGGTCCCTACGAGCAGTACTTC. It encodes CASSYGQGPYEQYF. The rearrangement links TRBV5-5 to TRBJ2-7; 8 bases match TRBD1. J gave up 2 bases and V 3 bases, and 4 bases lay outside the gene matches. Germline values: CDR1 SGHKS, CDR2 YYEKEE (reference sequence). This CDR3 is 14 amino acids long. The whole variable domain, remainder taken from reference TRBV5-5 and TRBJ2-7, is DAGVTQSPTHLIKTRGQQVTLRCSPISGHKSVSWYQQVLGQGPQFIFQYYEKEERGRGNFPDRFSARQFPNYSSELNVNALLLGDSALYLCASSYGQGPYEQYFGPGTRLTVT.

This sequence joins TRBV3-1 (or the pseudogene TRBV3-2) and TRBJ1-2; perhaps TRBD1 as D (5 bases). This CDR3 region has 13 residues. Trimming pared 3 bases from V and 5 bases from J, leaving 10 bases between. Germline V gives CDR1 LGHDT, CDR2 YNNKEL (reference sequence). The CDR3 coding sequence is TGTGCCAGCAGCCACACAGGAGTGTATGGCTACACCTTC. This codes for CASSHTGVYGYTF.

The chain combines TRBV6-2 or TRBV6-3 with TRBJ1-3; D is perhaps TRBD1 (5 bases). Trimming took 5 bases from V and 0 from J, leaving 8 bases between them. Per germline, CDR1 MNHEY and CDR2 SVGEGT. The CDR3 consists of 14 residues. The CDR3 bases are TGTGCCAGCAGTAGAGGACACTCTGGAAACACCATATATTTT. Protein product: CASSRGHSGNTIYF.

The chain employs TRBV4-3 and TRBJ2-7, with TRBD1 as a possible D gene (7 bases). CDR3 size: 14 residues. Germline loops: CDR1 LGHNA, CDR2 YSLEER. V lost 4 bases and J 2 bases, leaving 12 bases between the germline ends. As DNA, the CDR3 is TGCGCCAGCAGCCGCGGGACAGATGCCTACGAGCAGTACTTC. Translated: CASSRGTDAYEQYF.

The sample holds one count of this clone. The CDR3: CASRFREAYEQYF. The CDR3 nucleotides are TGTGCAAGTCGCTTCAGGGAGGCCTACGAGCAGTACTTC. V usage is TRBV12-2 and J usage is TRBJ2-7; the tabulated D call, TRBD2, remains unverified against the DNA. TRBV12-2 is deemed a pseudogene. The CDR3 covers 13 residues.

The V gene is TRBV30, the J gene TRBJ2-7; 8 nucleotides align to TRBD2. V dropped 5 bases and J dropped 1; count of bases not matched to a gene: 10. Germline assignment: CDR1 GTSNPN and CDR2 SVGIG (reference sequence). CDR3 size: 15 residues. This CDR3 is CAWDGGAGVSYEQYF. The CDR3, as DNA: TGTGCCTGGGACGGGGGAGCGGGAGTATCCTACGAGCAGTACTTC.

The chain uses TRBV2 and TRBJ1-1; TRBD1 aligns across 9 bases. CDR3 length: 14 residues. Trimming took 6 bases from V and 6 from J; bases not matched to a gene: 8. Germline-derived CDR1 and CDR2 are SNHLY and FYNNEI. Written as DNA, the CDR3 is TGTGCCAGCAGAGCCGCACAGGGGGCCGCTGAAGCTTTCTTT. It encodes CASRAAQGAAEAFF.

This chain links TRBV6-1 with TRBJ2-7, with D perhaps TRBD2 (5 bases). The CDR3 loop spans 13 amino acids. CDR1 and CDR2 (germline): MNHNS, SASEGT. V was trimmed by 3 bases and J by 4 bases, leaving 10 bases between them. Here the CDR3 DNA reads TGTGCCAGCAGTGATCGACGGAGGTACGAGCAGTACTTC. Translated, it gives CASSDRRRYEQYF.